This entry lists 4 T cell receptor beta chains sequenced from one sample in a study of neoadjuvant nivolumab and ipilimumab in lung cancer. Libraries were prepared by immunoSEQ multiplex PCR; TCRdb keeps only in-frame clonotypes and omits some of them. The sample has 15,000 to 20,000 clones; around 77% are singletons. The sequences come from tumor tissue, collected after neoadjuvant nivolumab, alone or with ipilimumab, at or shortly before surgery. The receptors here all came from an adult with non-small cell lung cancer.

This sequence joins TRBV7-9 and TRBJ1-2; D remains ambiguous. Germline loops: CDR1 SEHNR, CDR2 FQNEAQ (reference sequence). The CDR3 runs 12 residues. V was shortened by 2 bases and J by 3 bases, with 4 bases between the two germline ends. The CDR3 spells CASSLQDYGYTF. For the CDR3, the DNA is TGTGCCAGCAGCTTACAGGACTATGGCTACACCTTC. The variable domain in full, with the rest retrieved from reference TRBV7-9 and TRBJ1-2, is DTGVSQNPRHKITKRGQNVTFRCDPISEHNRLYWYRQTLGQGPEFLTYFQNEAQLEKSRLLSDRFSAERPKGSFSTLEIQRTEQGDSAMYLCASSLQDYGYTFGSGTRLTVV.

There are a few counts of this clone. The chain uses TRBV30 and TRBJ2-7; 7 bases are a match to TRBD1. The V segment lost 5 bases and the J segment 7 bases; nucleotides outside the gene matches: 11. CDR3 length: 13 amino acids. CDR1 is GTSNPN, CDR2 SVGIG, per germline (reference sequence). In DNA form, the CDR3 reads TGTGCCTGGTGGTCACAGGGGATGGGGGAGCAGTACTTC. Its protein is CAWWSQGMGEQYF.

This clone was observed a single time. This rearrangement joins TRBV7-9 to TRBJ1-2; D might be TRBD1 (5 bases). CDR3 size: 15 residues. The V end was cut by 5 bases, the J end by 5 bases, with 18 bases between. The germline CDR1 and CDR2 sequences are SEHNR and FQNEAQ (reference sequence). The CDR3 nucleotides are TGTGCCAGCAGCCCGGGGGATCCCAACCTGTATGGCTACACCTTC. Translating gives CASSPGDPNLYGYTF.

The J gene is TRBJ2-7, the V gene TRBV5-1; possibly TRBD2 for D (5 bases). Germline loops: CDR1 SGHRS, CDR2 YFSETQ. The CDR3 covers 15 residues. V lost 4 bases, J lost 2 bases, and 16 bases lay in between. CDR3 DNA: TGCGCCAGCAGCCCCGAGGCGGGCCGGACCTACGAGCAGTACTTC. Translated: CASSPEAGRTYEQYF.